The 10 T cell receptor beta chains listed next were all sequenced from one sample in a study of a mutant IDH1 vaccine in newly diagnosed glioma. These receptors' antigens are unknown. The table came from immunoSEQ multiplex PCR; TCRdb's copy has only in-frame clones and leaves some out. This sample has under 70,000 clones, with about 80% found just once. Stated time point: week 5, during vaccination. In every dose of vaccine, 300 ug of mutant IDH1 20-mer peptide was given alongside topical imiquimod. The specimen comprised PBMCs, sampled from a glioma patient whose treatment included an IDH1 peptide vaccine. These receptors all stem from a young man with glioma.

J is TRBJ2-2 and V is TRBV13; TRBD1 might be the D (6 bases). V lost 5 bases and J 0 bases, leaving 13 bases between the germline ends. Looked up from germline, CDR1 is PRHDT and CDR2 is FYEKMQ (reference sequence). The CDR3 spans 16 residues. CDR3 sequence reads: CASSHSRQANTGELFF. The CDR3, as DNA: TGTGCCAGCAGCCACAGTCGACAGGCGAACACCGGGGAGCTGTTTTTT.

This chain connects TRBV9 to TRBJ2-5; possibly TRBD1 for D (7 bases). The germline V gene encodes CDR1 SGDLS and CDR2 YYNGEE. V was cut by 4 bases and J by 5 bases, with 15 bases left in between. The CDR3 covers 14 residues. The CDR3 coding sequence is TGTGCCAGCAGCCTCCGGGCAGGGGGGGAGACCCAGTACTTC. Translating gives CASSLRAGGETQYF.

This clone was seen more than once but under ten times. The genes are TRBV10-1 and TRBJ2-5; D ambiguous. The ends were cut back, 2 bases at V and 4 bases at J, with 14 bases in the middle. CDR1 is WNHNN and CDR2 is SYGVQD in the germline V gene (reference sequence). This CDR3 spans 15 amino acids. CDR3 sequence reads: CASSEQATPGETQYF. CDR3 in DNA: TGCGCCAGCAGTGAGCAGGCGACCCCGGGAGAGACCCAGTACTTC.

This clone was seen just once. V is TRBV27 and J is TRBJ1-5; D is unresolved. The CDR3 contains 12 residues. V was pared by 5 bases and J by 9 bases, with 11 bases between. In germline, CDR1 is MNHEY, CDR2 SMNVEV (reference sequence). This CDR3 reads CASSGPRGPQHF. CDR3 bases: TGTGCCAGCAGTGGCCCCCGAGGGCCCCAGCATTTT.

CDR3 protein: CASSSSGQGNSPLHF. DNA for the CDR3: TGCGCCAGCAGCTCCTCAGGGCAGGGTAATTCACCCCTCCACTTT. V is TRBV5-1 and J is TRBJ1-6; a possible D gene is TRBD1 (5 bases). The CDR3 runs to 15 residues. Trimming removed 3 bases from V and 6 bases from J, with 13 bases in between. Germline values: CDR1 SGHRS, CDR2 YFSETQ.

The chain couples TRBV5-6 to TRBJ2-5; 7 bases are a match to TRBD1. V lost 5 bases, J lost 1 base, and 5 bases stayed unmatched. This CDR3 has 14 residues. Germline lookup yields CDR1 SGHDT and CDR2 YYEEEE. CDR3 DNA sequence: TGTGCCAGCAGACCGGGACAGCTCCAAGAGACCCAGTACTTC. Translated, it gives CASRPGQLQETQYF.

The V call is TRBV7-6, the J call TRBJ2-1, with a tentative D call TRBD1 (6 bases). The germline V gene has CDR1 SGHVS and CDR2 FNYEAQ. Trimming left V 3 bases short and J 4 bases short, with 13 bases between. The CDR3 is 15 amino acids. The CDR3 region is CASSFRQGLYNEQFF. Written as DNA, the CDR3 is TGTGCCAGCAGCTTCCGTCAGGGGCTGTACAATGAGCAGTTCTTC.

The chain is built from TRBV19 and TRBJ1-5; the D gene is possibly TRBD1 (5 bases). The CDR3 extends over 15 amino acids. The V and J ends lost 5 bases and 2 bases respectively, with 13 bases between them. The V gene's germline CDR1 is LNHDA and CDR2 SQIVND (reference sequence). This CDR3 reads CASSFVRAGNQPQHF. DNA for the CDR3: TGTGCCAGTAGTTTTGTCAGGGCGGGCAATCAGCCCCAGCATTTT.

The genes are TRBV9 and TRBJ2-7; D gene uncertain. The CDR3 contains 15 residues. V was pared by 0 bases and J by 4 bases, with 14 bases between. Germline assignment: CDR1 SGDLS and CDR2 YYNGEE. The CDR3 DNA reads as TGTGCCAGCAGCGTAGGCGGAACCACTTTTTACGAGCAGTACTTC. It translates to CASSVGGTTFYEQYF. The full variable domain, completed using reference TRBV9 and TRBJ2-7, is DSGVTQTPKHLITATGQRVTLRCSPRSGDLSVYWYQQSLDQGLQFLIQYYNGEERAKGNILERFSAQQFPDLHSELNLSSLELGDSALYFCASSVGGTTFYEQYFGPGTRLTVT.

The V gene is TRBV28, the J gene TRBJ1-1; a weak D match, TRBD1 (6 bases). The CDR3 is made up of 16 amino acids. The V end lost 3 bases, the J end lost 4 bases, and 18 bases lay between the germline ends. CDR1 and CDR2 (germline): MDHEN, SYDVKM. In nucleotides, the CDR3 is TGTGCCAGCAGTTTCAAGGGGGGAGAAGGGATCACTGAAGCTTTCTTT. It yields the protein CASSFKGGEGITEAFF. The full variable domain, rest sourced from reference TRBV28 and TRBJ1-1, is DVKVTQSSRYLVKRTGEKVFLECVQDMDHENMFWYRQDPGLGLRLIYFSYDVKMKEKGDIPEGYSVSREKKERFSLILESASTNQTSMYLCASSFKGGEGITEAFFGQGTRLTVV.